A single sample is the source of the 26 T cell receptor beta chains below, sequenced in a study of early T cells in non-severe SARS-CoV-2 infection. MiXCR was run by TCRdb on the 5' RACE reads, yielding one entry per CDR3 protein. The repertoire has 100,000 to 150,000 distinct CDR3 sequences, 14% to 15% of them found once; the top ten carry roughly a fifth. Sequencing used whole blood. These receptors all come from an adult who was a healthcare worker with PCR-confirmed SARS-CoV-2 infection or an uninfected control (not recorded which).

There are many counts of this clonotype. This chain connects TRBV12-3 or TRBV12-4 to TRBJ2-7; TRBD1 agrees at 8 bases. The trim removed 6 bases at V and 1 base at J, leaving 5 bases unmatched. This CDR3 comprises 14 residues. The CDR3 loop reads CASSLRDRSYEQYF. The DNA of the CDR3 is TGTGCCAGCAGCCTCCGGGACAGGTCCTACGAGCAGTACTTC.

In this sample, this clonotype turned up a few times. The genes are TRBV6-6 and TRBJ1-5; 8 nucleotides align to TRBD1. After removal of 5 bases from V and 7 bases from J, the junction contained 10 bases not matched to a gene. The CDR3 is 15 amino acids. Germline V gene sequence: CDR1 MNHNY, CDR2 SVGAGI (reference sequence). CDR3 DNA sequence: TGTGCCAGCAGTCGCGGACAGGGAGCGAAGCAGCCCCAGCATTTT. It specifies CASSRGQGAKQPQHF.

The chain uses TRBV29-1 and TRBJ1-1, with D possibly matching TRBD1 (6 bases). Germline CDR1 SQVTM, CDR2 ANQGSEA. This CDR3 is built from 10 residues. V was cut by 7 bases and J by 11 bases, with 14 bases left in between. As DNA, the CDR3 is TGCAGCGCCGGCCAGGGGAGGGCTTTCTTT. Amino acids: CSAGQGRAFF.

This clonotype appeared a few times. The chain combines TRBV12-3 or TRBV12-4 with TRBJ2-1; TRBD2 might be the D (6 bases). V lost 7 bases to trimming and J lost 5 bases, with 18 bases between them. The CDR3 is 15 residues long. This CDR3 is CASNPLGGNHNEQFF. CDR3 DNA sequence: TGTGCCAGCAACCCGCTTGGGGGGAACCACAATGAGCAGTTCTTC.

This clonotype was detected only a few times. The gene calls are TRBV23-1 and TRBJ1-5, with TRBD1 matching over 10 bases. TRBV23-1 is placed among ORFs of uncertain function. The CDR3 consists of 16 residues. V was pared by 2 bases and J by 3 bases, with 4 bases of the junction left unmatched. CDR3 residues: CASSQPGQGNNQPQHF. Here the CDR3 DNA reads TGCGCCAGCAGTCAACCGGGACAGGGGAACAATCAGCCCCAGCATTTT.

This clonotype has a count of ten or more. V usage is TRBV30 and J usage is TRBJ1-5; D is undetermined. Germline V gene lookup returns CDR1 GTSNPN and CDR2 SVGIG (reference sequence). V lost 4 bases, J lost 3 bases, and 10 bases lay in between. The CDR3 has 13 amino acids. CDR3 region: CAWNPEINQPQHF. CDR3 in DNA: TGTGCCTGGAACCCGGAAATCAATCAGCCCCAGCATTTT.

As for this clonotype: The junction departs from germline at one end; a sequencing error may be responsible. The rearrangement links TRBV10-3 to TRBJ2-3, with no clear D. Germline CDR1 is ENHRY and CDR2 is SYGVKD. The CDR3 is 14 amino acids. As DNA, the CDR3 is TGTGTCATCAGTTCGGGTGGGGAAGGAGATACGCAGTATTTT. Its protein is CVISSGGEGDTQYF.

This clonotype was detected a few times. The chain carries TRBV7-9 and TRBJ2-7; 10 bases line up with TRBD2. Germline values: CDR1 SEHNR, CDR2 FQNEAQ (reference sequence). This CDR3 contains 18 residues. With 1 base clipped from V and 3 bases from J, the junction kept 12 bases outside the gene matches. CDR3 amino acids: CASSLGRASGGGLYEQYF. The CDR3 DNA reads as TGTGCCAGCAGCTTAGGCAGGGCTAGCGGGGGCGGCCTCTACGAGCAGTACTTC.

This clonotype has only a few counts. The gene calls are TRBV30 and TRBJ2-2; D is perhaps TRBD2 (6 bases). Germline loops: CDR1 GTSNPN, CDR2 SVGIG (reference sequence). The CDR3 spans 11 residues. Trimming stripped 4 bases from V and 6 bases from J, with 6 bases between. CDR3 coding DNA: TGTGCCTGGACGGGGGCCGGGGAGCTGTTTTTT. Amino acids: CAWTGAGELFF.

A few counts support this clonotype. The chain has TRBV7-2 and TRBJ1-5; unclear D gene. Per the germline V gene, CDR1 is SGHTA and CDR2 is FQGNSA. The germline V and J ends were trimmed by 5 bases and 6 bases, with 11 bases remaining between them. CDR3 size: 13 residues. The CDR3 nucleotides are TGTGCCAGCAGCCATAAGACTTCTCAGCCCCAGCATTTT. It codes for CASSHKTSQPQHF.

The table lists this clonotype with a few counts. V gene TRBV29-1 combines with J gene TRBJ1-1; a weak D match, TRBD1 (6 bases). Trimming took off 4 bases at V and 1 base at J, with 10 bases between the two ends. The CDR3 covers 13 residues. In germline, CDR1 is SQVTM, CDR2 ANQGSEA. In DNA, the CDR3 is TGCAGCGTTGGGGGGGCCGGGAACACTGAAGCTTTCTTT. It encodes CSVGGAGNTEAFF. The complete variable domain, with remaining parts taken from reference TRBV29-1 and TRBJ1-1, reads SAVISQKPSRDICQRGTSLTIQCQVDSQVTMMFWYRQQPGQSLTLIATANQGSEATYESGFVIDKFPISRPNLTFSTLTVSNMSPEDSSIYLCSVGGAGNTEAFFGQGTRLTVV.

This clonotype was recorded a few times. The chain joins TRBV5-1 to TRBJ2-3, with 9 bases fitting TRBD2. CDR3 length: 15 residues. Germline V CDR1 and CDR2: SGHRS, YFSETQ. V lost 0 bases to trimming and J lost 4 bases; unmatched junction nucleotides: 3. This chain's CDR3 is CASSLGGGAADTQYF. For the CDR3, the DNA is TGCGCCAGCAGCTTGGGCGGGGGGGCCGCAGATACGCAGTATTTT.

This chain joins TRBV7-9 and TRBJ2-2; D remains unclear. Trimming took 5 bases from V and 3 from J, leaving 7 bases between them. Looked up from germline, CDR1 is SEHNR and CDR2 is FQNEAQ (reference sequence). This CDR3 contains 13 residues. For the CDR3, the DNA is TGTGCCAGCAGCCCCTGGGACACCGGGGAGCTGTTTTTT. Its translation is CASSPWDTGELFF.

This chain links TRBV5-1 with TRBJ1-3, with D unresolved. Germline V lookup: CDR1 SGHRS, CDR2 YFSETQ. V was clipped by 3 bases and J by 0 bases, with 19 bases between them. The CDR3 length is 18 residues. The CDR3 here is CASSSSPQRVFSGNTIYF. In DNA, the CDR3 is TGCGCCAGCAGCTCTTCCCCCCAGCGGGTATTCTCTGGAAACACCATATATTTT.

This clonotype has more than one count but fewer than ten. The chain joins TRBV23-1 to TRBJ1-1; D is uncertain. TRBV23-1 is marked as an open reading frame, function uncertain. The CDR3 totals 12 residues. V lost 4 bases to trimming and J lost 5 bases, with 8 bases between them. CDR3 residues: CASSLRRTEAFF. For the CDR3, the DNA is TGCGCCAGCAGTCTACGAAGGACTGAAGCTTTCTTT.

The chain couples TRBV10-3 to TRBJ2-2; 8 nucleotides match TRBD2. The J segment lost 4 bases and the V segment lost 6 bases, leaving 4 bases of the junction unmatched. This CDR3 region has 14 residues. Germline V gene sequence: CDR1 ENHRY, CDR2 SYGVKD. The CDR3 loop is CAISGLAGTGELFF. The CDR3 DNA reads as TGTGCCATCAGCGGACTAGCTGGCACCGGGGAGCTGTTTTTT.

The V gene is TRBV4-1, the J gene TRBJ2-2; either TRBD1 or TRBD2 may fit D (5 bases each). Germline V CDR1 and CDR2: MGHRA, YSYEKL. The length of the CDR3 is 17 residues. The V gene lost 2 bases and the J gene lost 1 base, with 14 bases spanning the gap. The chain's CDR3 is CASSQYRGPMNTGELFF. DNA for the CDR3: TGCGCCAGCAGCCAATACCGGGGACCCATGAACACCGGGGAGCTGTTTTTT.

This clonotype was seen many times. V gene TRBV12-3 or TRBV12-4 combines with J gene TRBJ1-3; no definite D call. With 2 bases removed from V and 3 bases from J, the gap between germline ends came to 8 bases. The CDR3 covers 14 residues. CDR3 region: CASSLRPYGNTIYF. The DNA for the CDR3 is TGTGCCAGCAGTTTAAGGCCTTATGGAAACACCATATATTTT.

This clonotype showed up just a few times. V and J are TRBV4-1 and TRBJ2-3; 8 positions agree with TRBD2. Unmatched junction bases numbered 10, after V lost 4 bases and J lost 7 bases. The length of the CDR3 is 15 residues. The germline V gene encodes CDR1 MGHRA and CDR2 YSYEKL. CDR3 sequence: CASSPRGLAGNTQYF. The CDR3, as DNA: TGCGCCAGCAGCCCAAGAGGACTAGCAGGGAATACGCAGTATTTT.

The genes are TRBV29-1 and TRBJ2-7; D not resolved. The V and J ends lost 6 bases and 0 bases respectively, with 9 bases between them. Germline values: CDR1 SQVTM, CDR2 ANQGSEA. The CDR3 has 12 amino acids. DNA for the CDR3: TGCAGCGTCTTGGACGTCTCCTACGAGCAGTACTTC. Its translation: CSVLDVSYEQYF.

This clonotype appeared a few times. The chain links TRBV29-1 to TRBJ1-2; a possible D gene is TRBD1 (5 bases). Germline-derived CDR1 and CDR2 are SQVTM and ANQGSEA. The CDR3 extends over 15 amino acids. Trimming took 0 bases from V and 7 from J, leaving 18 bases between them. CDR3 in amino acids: CSVEDIGHWGFGYTF. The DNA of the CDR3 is TGCAGCGTTGAAGATATCGGACATTGGGGGTTTGGCTACACCTTC.

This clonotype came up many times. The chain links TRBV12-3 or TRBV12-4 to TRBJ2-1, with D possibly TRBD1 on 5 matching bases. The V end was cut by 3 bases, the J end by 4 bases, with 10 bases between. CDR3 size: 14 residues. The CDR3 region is CASSFGAIYNEQFF. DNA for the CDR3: TGTGCCAGCAGTTTTGGGGCTATTTACAATGAGCAGTTCTTC.

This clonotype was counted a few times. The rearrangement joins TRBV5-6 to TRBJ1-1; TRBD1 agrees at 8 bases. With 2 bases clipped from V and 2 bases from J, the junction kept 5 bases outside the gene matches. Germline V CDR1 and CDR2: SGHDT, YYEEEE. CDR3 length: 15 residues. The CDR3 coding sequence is TGTGCCAGCAGCTTCCGGGACAGGCTTAACACTGAAGCTTTCTTT. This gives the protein CASSFRDRLNTEAFF.

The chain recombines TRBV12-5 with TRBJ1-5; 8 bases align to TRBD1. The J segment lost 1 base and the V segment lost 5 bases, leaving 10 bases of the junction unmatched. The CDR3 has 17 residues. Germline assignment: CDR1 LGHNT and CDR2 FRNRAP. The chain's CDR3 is CASGPTVTGASNQPQHF. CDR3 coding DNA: TGTGCTAGTGGTCCGACCGTGACAGGGGCGAGCAATCAGCCCCAGCATTTT.

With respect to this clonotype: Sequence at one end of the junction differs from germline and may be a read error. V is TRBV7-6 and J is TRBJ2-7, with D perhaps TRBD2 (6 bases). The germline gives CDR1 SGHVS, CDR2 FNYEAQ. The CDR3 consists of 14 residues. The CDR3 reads CVSSLGTPPSEQYF. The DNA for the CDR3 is TGTGTCAGCAGCCTAGGGACTCCTCCGAGCGAGCAGTACTTC. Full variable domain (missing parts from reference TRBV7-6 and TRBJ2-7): GAGVSQSPRYKVTKRGQDVALRCDPISGHVSLYWYRQALGQGPEFLTYFNYEAQQDKSGLPNDRFSAERPEGSISTLTIQRTEQRDSAMYRCVSSLGTPPSEQYFGPGTRLTVT.

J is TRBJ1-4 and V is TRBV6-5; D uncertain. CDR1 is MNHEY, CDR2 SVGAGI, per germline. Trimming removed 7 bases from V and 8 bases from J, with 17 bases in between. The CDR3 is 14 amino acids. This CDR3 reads CASKLDSRKEKLFF. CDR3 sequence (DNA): TGTGCCAGCAAATTGGACTCCCGAAAAGAAAAACTGTTTTTT.